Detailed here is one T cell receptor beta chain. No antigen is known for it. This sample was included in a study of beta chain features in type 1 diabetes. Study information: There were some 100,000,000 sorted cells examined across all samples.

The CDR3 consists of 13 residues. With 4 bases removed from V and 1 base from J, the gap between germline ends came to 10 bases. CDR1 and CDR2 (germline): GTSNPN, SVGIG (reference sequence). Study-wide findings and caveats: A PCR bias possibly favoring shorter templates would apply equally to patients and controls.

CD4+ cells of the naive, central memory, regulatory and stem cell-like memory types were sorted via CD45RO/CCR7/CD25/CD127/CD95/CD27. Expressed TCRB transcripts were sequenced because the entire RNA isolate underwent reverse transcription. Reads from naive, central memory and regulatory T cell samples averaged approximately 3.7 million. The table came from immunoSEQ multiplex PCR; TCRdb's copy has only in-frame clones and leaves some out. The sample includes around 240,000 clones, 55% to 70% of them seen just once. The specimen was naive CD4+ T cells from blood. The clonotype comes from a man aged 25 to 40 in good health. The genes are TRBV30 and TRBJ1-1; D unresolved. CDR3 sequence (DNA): TGTGCCTGGATTTTCTCTAAGAACACTGAAGCTTTCTTT. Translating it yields CAWIFSKNTEAFF.